This is a list of T cell receptor beta chains from one sample in a study of blood T cell repertoires in COVID-19. Some clones are missing from TCRdb's copy, which holds only in-frame ones; the method was immunoSEQ multiplex PCR. Altogether about 270,000 clones are present, approximately 89% being singletons, with the ten largest covering 2.3%. Specimen: peripheral blood. Receptors originate from a woman aged 45-60 years with acute or convalescent COVID-19. Both conserved end residues are part of each CDR3. Fields, in order: D gene, clone size, J gene, V gene, CDR3 DNA, CDR3 protein. The D gene is left open where the match is weak. Expanded clones get a size class; other rows say once, few or many, or leave the size out.

>-|-|TRBJ2-1|TRBV9
TGTGCCAGCAGCGTAGATCGGGGATCCTACAATGAGCAGTTCTTC
CASSVDRGSYNEQFF
>TRBD1|once|TRBJ2-2|TRBV6-5
TGTGCCAGCAAGAACAGGGGGCCCGGGGAGCTGTTTTTT
CASKNRGPGELFF
>-|-|TRBJ2-2|TRBV11-2
TGTGCCAGCAGCTTAGCGGTAGCGGATCCCCGGACCGGGGAGCTGTTTTTT
CASSLAVADPRTGELFF
>TRBD2|once|TRBJ2-4|TRBV7-2
TGTGCCAGCAGCTTAGTTCGGCTAGCGGGAGGATTCATTCAGTACTTC
CASSLVRLAGGFIQYF
>-|-|TRBJ2-5|TRBV4-1
TGCGCCAGCAGCCAAGGTCCGGGAGAAGAGACCCAGTACTTC
CASSQGPGEETQYF
>-|-|TRBJ1-5|TRBV14
TGTGCCAGCAGCCTCGGACAGCACCCCAATCAGCCCCAGCATTTT
CASSLGQHPNQPQHF
>-|once|TRBJ1-1|TRBV5-5
TGTGCCAGCAGCGGGCCGCGAAACAGGTTCTACACTGAAGCTTTCTTT
CASSGPRNRFYTEAFF
>-|-|TRBJ1-5|TRBV12-2
TGTGCAAGTCGCCTGTGGGACAGAGGTCAGCCCCAGCATTTT
CASRLWDRGQPQHF
>-|-|TRBJ2-7|TRBV7-8
TGTGCCAGCAGCCCCTATAATCTTCCCTACGAGCAGTACTTC
CASSPYNLPYEQYF
>TRBD1|-|TRBJ2-5|TRBV7-3
TGTGCCAGCAGCACCAAGACAGGGGAAGAGACCCAGTACTTC
CASSTKTGEETQYF
>-|-|TRBJ1-1|TRBV28
TGTGCCAGCAGTTCCTTCTCGACGGGGAACACTGAAGCTTTCTTT
CASSSFSTGNTEAFF